This passage covers 27 T cell receptor beta chains from one sample sequenced in a study of CD8 T cells in Susac syndrome. RNA in amounts of roughly 0.5 to 1 ug was reverse transcribed with random hexamers. TCRdb processed the immunoSEQ multiplex PCR reads anew with MiXCR; each CDR3 protein has one entry. Counted here are about 200,000 distinct CDR3 sequences, over 90% occurring once; the ten biggest clones make up under 0.095%. Source material: CD4+ T cells from PBMCs. Receptor source: a human donor with multiple sclerosis.

This clonotype occurred a few times. The rearrangement uses TRBV28 and TRBJ1-1, with D possibly matching TRBD1 (5 bases). V shed 6 bases and J shed 1 base, with 6 bases lying between them. The CDR3 is 12 amino acids. Per germline, CDR1 MDHEN and CDR2 SYDVKM. The DNA of the CDR3 is TGTGCCAGCAGGGACAAGAACACTGAAGCTTTCTTT. Translation: CASRDKNTEAFF.

The rearrangement uses TRBV5-1 and TRBJ2-5, with D perhaps TRBD2 (6 bases). Germline-derived CDR1 and CDR2 are SGHRS and YFSETQ. The CDR3 totals 14 residues. V lost 4 bases and J 5 bases, leaving 15 bases between the germline ends. For the CDR3, the DNA is TGCGCCAGCAGCGTCGGCGGGGCGTTGGAGACCCAGTACTTC. This translates into CASSVGGALETQYF.

V is TRBV5-1 and J is TRBJ2-5; no reliable D call. Germline V lookup: CDR1 SGHRS, CDR2 YFSETQ. V was clipped by 4 bases and J by 1 base, with 11 bases between them. The CDR3 spans 14 residues. CDR3 nucleotide sequence: TGCGCCAGCAGCCTCGGGCGGAGCCAAGAGACCCAGTACTTC. It translates to CASSLGRSQETQYF.

This chain joins TRBV29-1 and TRBJ2-2; 8 bases are a match to TRBD1. The CDR3 extends over 13 amino acids. CDR1 and CDR2 from the germline V gene are SQVTM and ANQGSEA. The junction had 6 bases not matched to a gene; V was cut back by 5 bases and J by 7 bases. The CDR3 is CSVPQGGNGELFF. CDR3 nucleotide sequence: TGCAGCGTTCCACAGGGGGGTAACGGGGAGCTGTTTTTT.

This chain connects TRBV7-9 to TRBJ2-5; D ambiguous. V lost 5 bases to trimming and J lost 0 bases, with 10 bases between them. Germline CDR1 reads SEHNR; CDR2 reads FQNEAQ (reference sequence). The CDR3 has 14 amino acids. DNA of the CDR3: TGTGCCAGCAGCAGAAACACAGACCAAGAGACCCAGTACTTC. Its translation is CASSRNTDQETQYF.

This clonotype was picked up one time. The chain uses TRBV9 and TRBJ1-6; unclear D gene. V was cut by 1 base and J by 5 bases, with 7 bases left in between. The germline V gene has CDR1 SGDLS and CDR2 YYNGEE. The CDR3 sequence is 14 residues long. In DNA form, the CDR3 reads TGTGCCAGCAGCGTACGAAGGGATAATTCACCCCTCCACTTT. The encoded protein is CASSVRRDNSPLHF.

The genes are TRBV5-1 and TRBJ2-1; maybe TRBD2 (6 bases). The CDR3 totals 15 residues. In germline, CDR1 is SGHRS, CDR2 YFSETQ. The V end lost 0 bases, the J end lost 8 bases, and 15 bases lay between the germline ends. CDR3: CASSLAGSGGDEQFF. The CDR3 bases are TGCGCCAGCAGCTTGGCCGGTAGCGGAGGGGATGAGCAGTTCTTC.

This clonotype was counted once. The chain uses TRBV7-9 and TRBJ1-1, with TRBD1 as a possible D gene (6 bases). CDR1 SEHNR and CDR2 FQNEAQ come from the germline V gene (reference sequence). V was trimmed by 7 bases and J by 5 bases, leaving 20 bases between them. This CDR3 has 15 amino acids. The CDR3 region has the DNA TGTGCCAGCATCCCGGGGCGGGCAGGGGCAACTGAAGCTTTCTTT. Its translation is CASIPGRAGATEAFF.

A single count supports this clonotype. The rearrangement joins TRBV11-2 to TRBJ2-3; 9 positions match TRBD2. V shed 5 bases, J shed 4 bases, and the junction held 7 bases outside the gene matches. CDR1 and CDR2 (germline): SGHAT, FQNNGV. The CDR3 length is 15 residues. This chain's CDR3 is CASSPLAGGPDTQYF. CDR3 sequence (DNA): TGTGCCAGCAGCCCCCTGGCGGGGGGGCCAGATACGCAGTATTTT.

The rearrangement links TRBV29-1 to TRBJ1-2, with 10 bases identical to TRBD1. After removal of 5 bases from V and 3 bases from J, the junction contained 6 bases not matched to a gene. The CDR3 is made up of 14 amino acids. Germline V CDR1 and CDR2: SQVTM, ANQGSEA. The CDR3, as DNA: TGCAGCGTTCTCAGACAGGGGGCGGACTATGGCTACACCTTC. This gives the protein CSVLRQGADYGYTF.

This clonotype was recorded once. The chain couples TRBV24-1 to TRBJ2-7; D call uncertain. The CDR3 is 16 residues long. Trimming shortened V by 6 bases and J by 2 bases, and 19 bases separated the two germline ends. Germline V gene sequence: CDR1 KGHDR, CDR2 SFDVKD. CDR3 sequence: CATSYQTYPLPYEQYF. The CDR3 DNA is TGTGCCACCAGTTACCAGACTTATCCTTTGCCCTACGAGCAGTACTTC.

The rearrangement joins TRBV15 to TRBJ1-5; no reliable D call. CDR3 length equals 15 residues. The V end lost 0 bases, the J end lost 2 bases, and 8 bases lay between the germline ends. Per the germline V gene, CDR1 is LNHNV and CDR2 is YYDKDF (reference sequence). In DNA form, the CDR3 reads TGTGCCACCAGCAGAGACTTGGAGGGCAATCAGCCCCAGCATTTT. Its protein is CATSRDLEGNQPQHF. The whole variable domain, remainder taken from reference TRBV15 and TRBJ1-5, is DAMVIQNPRYQVTQFGKPVTLSCSQTLNHNVMYWYQQKSSQAPKLLFHYYDKDFNNEADTPDNFQSRRPNTSFCFLDIRSPGLGDTAMYLCATSRDLEGNQPQHFGDGTRLSIL.

The chain couples TRBV29-1 to TRBJ2-1; no clear D. V lost 4 bases, J lost 7 bases, and 14 bases lay in between. The V gene's germline CDR1 is SQVTM and CDR2 ANQGSEA. The CDR3 is 13 residues long. The CDR3 nucleotides are TGCAGCGTTGTCAACCCGATAGTGAATGAGCAGTTCTTC. Amino acid sequence: CSVVNPIVNEQFF.

V gene TRBV29-1 combines with J gene TRBJ2-1; 9 nucleotides match TRBD2. The CDR3 is 20 residues long. Losses at the gene ends were 3 bases for V and 0 bases for J; bases not matched to a gene: 18. Germline CDR1 and CDR2: SQVTM and ANQGSEA. CDR3 protein: CSVDAGRGSGSSHSYNEQFF. The CDR3 bases are TGCAGCGTTGACGCCGGGAGAGGTAGCGGGAGTAGTCACTCCTACAATGAGCAGTTCTTC.

The V and J genes are TRBV25-1 and TRBJ2-3; D is unclear. CDR1 is MGHDK and CDR2 is SYGVNS in the germline V gene. CDR3 length equals 12 residues. V was clipped by 7 bases and J by 2 bases, with 7 bases between them. As DNA, the CDR3 is TGTGCCAGCAATGGGCCCACAGATACGCAGTATTTT. Its translation: CASNGPTDTQYF.

The V and J genes are TRBV20-1 and TRBJ1-2; perhaps TRBD1 as D (6 bases). Trimming removed 0 bases from V and 7 bases from J, with 15 bases in between. Germline V gene lookup returns CDR1 DFQATT and CDR2 SNEGSKA (reference sequence). The CDR3 has 14 amino acids. This CDR3 reads CSARDSKQGSGYTF. The CDR3 coding sequence is TGCAGTGCTAGAGATTCAAAACAGGGTTCTGGCTACACCTTC.

J is TRBJ1-2 and V is TRBV18, with D tentatively TRBD1 (5 bases). The germline V gene has CDR1 KGHSH and CDR2 LQKENI. CDR3 length: 15 amino acids. Trimming pared 2 bases from V and 1 base from J, leaving 11 bases between. The CDR3 here is CASSPSRDFNYGYTF. The CDR3 DNA is TGTGCCAGCTCACCATCCAGGGACTTTAACTATGGCTACACCTTC.

The V call is TRBV6-1, the J call TRBJ2-1, with a weak D call TRBD2 (6 bases). Looked up from germline, CDR1 is MNHNS and CDR2 is SASEGT. Trimming took off 7 bases at V and 0 bases at J, with 19 bases between the two ends. This CDR3 is 17 amino acids long. As DNA, the CDR3 is TGTGCCAGCACCAGTGGCAGAACCGGGGGCTCCTACAATGAGCAGTTCTTC. Translation gives CASTSGRTGGSYNEQFF.

The chain carries TRBV5-1 and TRBJ2-1; no definite D call. The V gene lost 1 base and the J gene lost 3 bases, with 2 bases spanning the gap. The germline V gene has CDR1 SGHRS and CDR2 YFSETQ. This CDR3 comprises 12 residues. CDR3 loop: CASSLNYNEQFF. CDR3 in DNA: TGCGCCAGCAGCTTGAACTACAATGAGCAGTTCTTC.

The gene calls are TRBV2 and TRBJ2-2; TRBD2 matches 7 bases. Germline values: CDR1 SNHLY, CDR2 FYNNEI. The CDR3 length is 12 residues. The trim removed 6 bases at V and 7 bases at J, leaving 2 bases unmatched. In DNA form, the CDR3 reads TGTGCCAGCAGCGTAGCGGGCGGGGAGCTGTTTTTT. It encodes CASSVAGGELFF.

This clonotype showed up just once. The rearrangement joins TRBV5-1 to TRBJ1-1; no firm D call. The CDR3 loop spans 13 amino acids. The germline gives CDR1 SGHRS, CDR2 YFSETQ. V was clipped by 4 bases and J by 0 bases, with 7 bases between them. The CDR3 reads CASSGYLNTEAFF. CDR3 sequence (DNA): TGCGCCAGCAGCGGCTATCTGAACACTGAAGCTTTCTTT.

The CDR3 loop is CASSQESSVYEQYF. DNA of the CDR3: TGTGCCAGCAGCCAAGAATCTAGCGTGTACGAGCAGTACTTC. V usage is TRBV4-2 and J usage is TRBJ2-7; the D gene is possibly TRBD2 (6 bases). Germline CDR1 is LGHNA and CDR2 is YNFKEQ. This CDR3 spans 14 amino acids. The ends were cut back, 0 bases at V and 4 bases at J, with 10 bases in the middle.

The V and J genes are TRBV9 and TRBJ2-7; TRBD1 is a possible D gene (5 bases). The CDR3 spans 14 residues. Germline V lookup: CDR1 SGDLS, CDR2 YYNGEE. Trimming stripped 0 bases from V and 2 bases from J, with 9 bases between. The CDR3 DNA is TGTGCCAGCAGCGTAGAGGGGCTAACCTACGAGCAGTACTTC. It translates to CASSVEGLTYEQYF.

V usage is TRBV7-9 and J usage is TRBJ2-4; 14 nucleotides align to TRBD2. V was clipped by 10 bases and J by 4 bases; unmatched bases: 12. This CDR3 has 17 amino acids. The germline CDR1 and CDR2 sequences are SEHNR and FQNEAQ (reference sequence). CDR3 region: CATTPGLAGDVKNIQYF. The CDR3 nucleotides are TGTGCCACAACCCCGGGACTAGCGGGAGATGTAAAAAACATTCAGTACTTC.

The rearrangement uses TRBV4-1 and TRBJ1-5, with TRBD1 as a possible D gene (5 bases). Germline V gene lookup returns CDR1 MGHRA and CDR2 YSYEKL. The CDR3 length is 13 residues. Trimming removed 5 bases at V and 7 bases at J, with 12 bases between. The CDR3, as DNA: TGCGCCAGCAGCATTGCGACAGAACAGCCCCAGCATTTT. This codes for CASSIATEQPQHF.

This chain connects TRBV25-1 to TRBJ2-5; TRBD1 matches at 9 bases. The trim removed 4 bases at V and 5 bases at J, leaving 11 bases unmatched. Germline V CDR1 and CDR2: MGHDK, SYGVNS. The CDR3 has 16 amino acids. CDR3 sequence reads: CASSAVPGQGLETQYF. CDR3 bases: TGTGCCAGCAGTGCGGTCCCGGGACAGGGATTGGAGACCCAGTACTTC.

The rearrangement links TRBV3-1 to TRBJ2-1, with D unclear. Germline V gene sequence: CDR1 LGHDT, CDR2 YNNKEL (reference sequence). The CDR3 is made up of 15 amino acids. With 1 base removed from V and 9 bases from J, the gap between germline ends came to 16 bases. CDR3 nucleotide sequence: TGTGCCAGCAGCCAAGGTTGGGGTAGAGAAACTGAGCAGTTCTTC. Translation gives CASSQGWGRETEQFF.